Listed here are 32 T cell receptor beta chains from one sample, sequenced in a study of tumor-infiltrating lymphocytes in primary liver carcinoma listed by TCRdb under 2017. Total RNA and DNA were co-extracted without cell sorting from about 19-30 mg of bulk tissue using the AllPrep DNA/RNA mini kit. Sequenced on an Illumina HiSeq 2500. Using a constant-region primer and ProtoScript II reverse transcriptase, TCRbeta-specific cDNA was reverse-transcribed from 500 to 650 ng total RNA. Construction of the TCRbeta libraries relied on three nested rounds of multiplex PCR, following a slightly modified ARM-PCR procedure. Each of the first two PCR rounds ran for 9 to 11 cycles using multiplex TRBV1-TRBV30 forward primers together with a Cbeta reverse primer. The public sequencing data were trimmed at Q25 with fastp and processed into clonotypes with MiXCR by TCRdb, which kept only in-frame beta chains. When rows share a CDR3 protein, they turn into one entry using the most common DNA and genes. The sample has 90,000 to 150,000 distinct CDR3 sequences on record, roughly 75% of them singletons. In total, the top ten clones hold about 8% of the sample.

Sequenced material: tumor-adjacent normal liver tissue. These receptors all come from a woman aged 55-70 years with primary liver carcinoma and hepatitis B virus infection.

This clonotype has a handful of counts. Since a much larger clone is just one base distant, this may be a read error. V gene TRBV12-3 or TRBV12-4 combines with J gene TRBJ2-3; tentatively, D is TRBD1 or TRBD2 (5 bases each). This CDR3 has 15 amino acids. V lost 6 bases and J 1 base, leaving 14 bases between the germline ends. Here the CDR3 reads CASSQGRGRTDTQYF. The CDR3 nucleotides read TGTGCCAGCAGCCAGGGACGGGGTCGCACAGATACGCAGTATTTT.

The gene calls are TRBV29-1 and TRBJ2-5; D is possibly TRBD1 (6 bases). This CDR3 is 13 amino acids long. Germline lookup yields CDR1 SQVTM and CDR2 ANQGSEA. V lost 4 bases and J 6 bases, leaving 15 bases between the germline ends. CDR3 bases: TGCAGCGTTGGGGGGCGTGGTAAAAAGACCCAGTACTTC. This translates into CSVGGRGKKTQYF.

In the case of this clonotype: The conserved phenylalanine or tryptophan is not found at the CDR3 terminus, so this likely reflects a read error. The chain carries TRBV28 and TRBJ2-1; 11 nucleotides align to TRBD2. The CDR3 consists of 16 residues. CDR1 MDHEN and CDR2 SYDVKM come from the germline V gene. CDR3 sequence: CANSFLTSGNYNEQFL. DNA of the CDR3: TGTGCCAACAGTTTCTTGACTAGCGGGAACTACAATGAGCAGTTCTTA.

This clonotype was seen only once. The chain uses TRBV11-3 and TRBJ2-1; 13 bases line up with TRBD2. The CDR3 loop spans 18 amino acids. Trimming at V came to 5 bases and at J to 8 bases, leaving 15 bases not matched to a gene. Germline V gene sequence: CDR1 SGHNT, CDR2 YENEEA. The CDR3 here is CASSNHGTSGMSPDEQFF. The CDR3 DNA reads TGTGCCAGCAGCAACCACGGGACTAGCGGGATGTCCCCCGATGAGCAGTTCTTC.

A remark on this clonotype: A junction boundary mismatches the germline segment, possibly from a read error. The chain recombines TRBV11-2 with TRBJ2-2, with unresolved D. CDR1 is SGHAT and CDR2 is FQNNGV in the germline V gene. The length of the CDR3 is 16 residues. CDR3 loop: CVSSDGRKTNIGELFF. In DNA, the CDR3 is TGTGTCAGCAGCGACGGACGCAAGACGAACATCGGGGAGCTGTTTTTT.

With regard to this clonotype: At one boundary the junction diverges from the germline segment, which might be a read error. This chain links TRBV7-9 with TRBJ1-1; no firm D call. CDR1 is SEHNR and CDR2 is FQNEAQ in the germline V gene (reference sequence). The CDR3 sequence is 16 residues long. As DNA, the CDR3 is TGTGCCAGCAGCTTAGGATCCGGGTCTGTGAACACCGAAGCTTTCTTT. Translating it yields CASSLGSGSVNTEAFF.

With respect to this clonotype: A read error is possible here, since a much larger clone lies one base away. CDR3 sequence reads: CSVEGGGGTETFF. CDR3 sequence (DNA): TGCAGCGTTGAAGGGGGGGGGGGCACTGAAACTTTCTTT. The chain joins TRBV29-1 to TRBJ1-1; TRBD1 might be the D (6 bases). The CDR3 runs to 13 residues. The V gene's germline CDR1 is SQVTM and CDR2 ANQGSEA.

Concerning this clonotype: The DNA is omitted, as the CDR3 cannot be located on it reliably, and the CDR3 follows TCRdb's listing. The chain couples TRBV12-3 or TRBV12-4 to TRBJ1-1; the table calls TRBD1, which could not be checked here. Including both end residues, the CDR3 is 13 amino acids long. The CDR3 here is CASVVGAGTVALF.

As concerns this clonotype: This may be a read error, as it is one base from a much larger clone. The chain employs TRBV28 and TRBJ2-1, with 10 bases that match TRBD1. The CDR3 sequence is 13 residues long. Germline lookup yields CDR1 MDHEN and CDR2 SYDVKM. Trimming took 7 bases from V and 15 from J; bases not matched to a gene: 12. The CDR3 DNA is TGTGCCAGCAACCCCTACGGGGGGACAGGGGTGTTCTTC. It specifies CASNPYGGTGVFF.

Only one count was recorded for this clonotype. CDR3 bases: TGTGCCAGCAGCACAGTGGGCGAAAACCAGCCCCAGCATTTT. Its translation: CASSTVGENQPQHF. J is TRBJ1-5 and V is TRBV9; no clear D gene. The V gene's germline CDR1 is SGDLS and CDR2 YYNGEE. V was cut by 4 bases and J by 7 bases, with 15 bases left in between. This CDR3 spans 14 amino acids.

This chain connects TRBV5-6 to TRBJ2-1; tentatively, D is TRBD1 or TRBD2 (5 bases each). CDR3 length equals 16 residues. Germline V gene data show CDR1 as SGHDT and CDR2 as YYEEEE. The V and J ends lost 4 bases and 0 bases respectively, with 14 bases between them. The CDR3 nucleotides read TGTGCCAGCAGCCAGGTGGGGGAGAACTCCTACAATGAGCAGTTCTTC. Its translation: CASSQVGENSYNEQFF.

The V call is TRBV14, the J call TRBJ2-1; D might be TRBD1 (5 bases). CDR3 length: 15 amino acids. The germline gives CDR1 SGHDN, CDR2 FVKESK. The CDR3 reads CPISPRQPSHNEQFF. CDR3 nucleotide sequence: TGTCCCATCAGCCCTAGACAGCCAAGCCACAATGAGCAGTTCTTC.

The count of this clonotype is one. A junction boundary mismatches the germline segment, possibly from a read error. This chain connects TRBV10-2 to TRBJ2-2; a weak D match, TRBD2 (6 bases). Germline assignment: CDR1 WSHSY and CDR2 SAAADI. This CDR3 has 13 residues. DNA of the CDR3: TGCGTCACCAAGGAGGGAACGGCCGGGGAGCTGTATTTT. Protein: CVTKEGTAGELYF.

Regarding this clonotype: This may be a read error, as it is one base from a much larger clone. The J gene is TRBJ2-1, the V gene TRBV6-2 or TRBV6-3, with 9 nucleotides matching TRBD2. The CDR3 is 16 residues long. Per the germline V gene, CDR1 is MNHEY and CDR2 is SVGEGT. CDR3 DNA: TGTGCCAGCGGTTACTCCGGCGGGAGGGCCTACAATGAGCAGTTCTTC. It yields the protein CASGYSGGRAYNEQFF.

This clonotype showed up just once. Germline is not matched at one junction end, which may reflect a read error. The chain links TRBV29-1 to TRBJ1-2; D call uncertain. This CDR3 has 13 amino acids. Germline lookup yields CDR1 SQVTM and CDR2 ANQGSEA. CDR3 region: CSVGKPTNYDYTF. The DNA for the CDR3 is TGCAGCGTTGGTAAACCGACTAACTATGACTACACCTTC.

The V and J genes are TRBV12-3 or TRBV12-4 and TRBJ1-5; D gene uncertain. V was clipped by 1 base and J by 9 bases, with 10 bases between them. The CDR3 runs to 13 residues. CDR3 in amino acids: CASSLVGSRPQHF. As DNA, the CDR3 is TGTGCCAGCAGTTTAGTAGGAAGTCGGCCCCAGCATTTT.

In the case of this clonotype: A single base separates this from a much larger clone, so it may be a read error. The CDR3 region is CASGSGQGNTIYF. As DNA, the CDR3 is TGCGCCAGCGGCTCCGGACAGGGGAACACCATATATTTT. The chain links TRBV5-1 to TRBJ1-3, with 9 bases matching TRBD1. Trimming removed 7 bases from V and 7 bases from J; junction bases left unmatched: 6. This CDR3 has 13 amino acids. Germline lookup yields CDR1 SGHRS and CDR2 YFSETQ.

This clonotype was picked up one time. At one boundary the junction diverges from the germline segment, which might be a read error. The chain carries TRBV29-1 and TRBJ2-5, with 8 bases matching TRBD1. CDR3 length: 13 residues. Looked up from germline, CDR1 is SQVTM and CDR2 is ANQGSEA. DNA for the CDR3: TGCAGTGCAGCTCGGACAGGGAAAGAGGCCCAGTACTTC. Protein: CSAARTGKEAQYF.

This clonotype was detected only a few times. The V call is TRBV10-3, the J call TRBJ2-1; 7 bases fit TRBD2. CDR1 and CDR2 (germline): ENHRY, SYGVKD. The CDR3 is made up of 14 amino acids. Germline trimming cut 6 bases from V and 0 bases from J; bases unmatched to any gene: 2. DNA for the CDR3: TGTGCCATCAGGGGCGGGGGCTCCTACAATGAGCAGTTCTTC. Its translation: CAIRGGGSYNEQFF.

This clonotype has a count of ten or more. CDR3 nucleotide sequence: TGTGCCAGCAGCTTAGCGAGGGGACAGGGCAATCAGCCCCAGCATTTT. This translates into CASSLARGQGNQPQHF. The V and J genes are TRBV7-8 and TRBJ1-5; 8 nucleotides match TRBD1. The germline V gene encodes CDR1 SGHVS and CDR2 FQNEAQ. The J segment lost 2 bases and the V segment lost 0 bases, leaving 3 bases of the junction unmatched. CDR3 length: 16 residues. Full variable domain (remainder filled in from reference TRBV7-8 and TRBJ1-5): GAGVSQSPRYKVAKRGQDVALRCDPISGHVSLFWYQQALGQGPEFLTYFQNEAQLDKSGLPSDRFFAERPEGSVSTLKIQRTQQEDSAVYLCASSLARGQGNQPQHFGDGTRLSIL.

This clonotype was seen at least ten times. The rearrangement uses TRBV12-3 or TRBV12-4 and TRBJ2-5; tentatively, D is TRBD1 or TRBD2 (5 bases each). The CDR3 extends over 14 amino acids. Trimming stripped 7 bases from V and 1 base from J, with 13 bases between. The CDR3 region has the DNA TGTGCCAGCAACATGGGACGGATCCAAGAGACCCAGTACTTC. It specifies CASNMGRIQETQYF.

This clonotype showed up many times. This sequence joins TRBV4-1 and TRBJ2-1; 7 positions agree with TRBD2. The CDR3 sequence is 15 residues long. Germline V lookup: CDR1 MGHRA, CDR2 YSYEKL. V lost 0 bases and J lost 3; bases outside the gene matches: 2. The CDR3 DNA reads TGCGCCAGCAGCCAAGAGCCTAGCGGCTACAATGAGCAGTTCTTC. It is translated as CASSQEPSGYNEQFF.

A word on this clonotype: A junction end diverges from the germline sequence, so it may reflect a read error. The chain joins TRBV29-1 to TRBJ2-7, with D possibly matching TRBD2 (5 bases). Germline values: CDR1 SQVTM, CDR2 ANQGSEA. The length of the CDR3 is 15 residues. CDR3 loop: CSFEVRADSSYEQYF. In DNA, the CDR3 is TGCAGCTTTGAAGTGAGGGCGGATAGCTCCTACGAGCAGTACTTC.

This chain joins TRBV30 and TRBJ2-2; 7 bases are a match to TRBD1. Germline-derived CDR1 and CDR2 are GTSNPN and SVGIG (reference sequence). CDR3 length equals 14 residues. The J segment lost 17 bases and the V segment lost 1 base, leaving 16 bases of the junction unmatched. CDR3 nucleotide sequence: TGTGCCTGGAGTGGAACAGGGGCGGCCGGGGTGCTCTTTTTT. Protein: CAWSGTGAAGVLFF.

This clonotype occurred once. An end of the junction does not agree with germline; a read error may underlie this. The genes are TRBV6-6 and TRBJ2-7; TRBD1 might be the D (5 bases). The CDR3 has 14 amino acids. CDR1 and CDR2 (germline): MNHNY, SVGAGI (reference sequence). CDR3 DNA: TGTGACAGCAGTTACTCCCAGGGTCCACACGAGCAGTACTTC. As protein: CDSSYSQGPHEQYF.

The table lists this clonotype with many counts. V usage is TRBV7-9 and J usage is TRBJ2-3; TRBD2 is a possible D gene (6 bases). V lost 2 bases to trimming and J lost 6 bases, with 18 bases between them. The CDR3 spans 16 residues. The germline V gene encodes CDR1 SEHNR and CDR2 FQNEAQ (reference sequence). CDR3 DNA sequence: TGTGCCAGCAGCTTATCCAGCGGAGGGGCCAAGGATACGCAGTATTTT. It codes for CASSLSSGGAKDTQYF.

A remark on this clonotype: A junction end diverges from the germline sequence, so it may reflect a read error. V is TRBV4-1 and J is TRBJ2-1, with D maybe TRBD2 (5 bases). This CDR3 has 15 amino acids. Germline loops: CDR1 MGHRA, CDR2 YSYEKL. Here the CDR3 DNA reads TGCGCCAGCACCCAAGCACTAGTGGGAGTCGGTGAGCAGTTCTTC. Encoded protein: CASTQALVGVGEQFF.

This clonotype was detected only once. One junction end disagrees with the germline gene, perhaps due to a read error. The chain is built from TRBV28 and TRBJ2-7; D is uncertain. The V gene's germline CDR1 is MDHEN and CDR2 SYDVKM. CDR3 length equals 12 residues. The CDR3 sequence is CANSLLGREQYF. CDR3 nucleotides: TGTGCCAACAGTTTATTGGGTCGCGAGCAGTACTTC.

As to this clonotype: The junction departs from germline at one end; a sequencing error may be responsible. V gene TRBV4-1 combines with J gene TRBJ1-6; 9 positions agree with TRBD1. CDR1 and CDR2 (germline): MGHRA, YSYEKL. This CDR3 is built from 16 residues. CDR3 loop: CANSQDRDRANSPLHF. DNA for the CDR3: TGCGCCAACAGCCAAGATAGGGACAGGGCAAATTCACCCCTCCATTTT.

The rearrangement joins TRBV12-3 or TRBV12-4 to TRBJ2-1; D remains ambiguous. The V and J ends lost 8 bases and 7 bases respectively, with 12 bases between them. The CDR3 runs 12 residues. Here the CDR3 DNA reads TGTGCCAGCGGCCGCCTTGCTAATGAGCAGTTCTTC. Amino acids: CASGRLANEQFF.

With regard to this clonotype: A much larger clone differs by one base, so this may be a read error. The V and J genes are TRBV7-9 and TRBJ2-2, with 9 bases aligning to TRBD1. Trimming took 3 bases from V and 7 from J; bases not matched to a gene: 6. Germline CDR1 SEHNR, CDR2 FQNEAQ (reference sequence). This CDR3 spans 15 amino acids. The CDR3, as DNA: TGTGCCAGCAGCTTGACAGGGGGACGGAGCGGGGAGCTGTTTTTT. This codes for CASSLTGGRSGELFF. Full variable domain (outside the CDR3, taken from reference TRBV7-9 and TRBJ2-2): DTGVSQNPRHKITKRGQNVTFRCDPISEHNRLYWYRQTLGQGPEFLTYFQNEAQLEKSRLLSDRFSAERPKGSFSTLEIQRTEQGDSAMYLCASSLTGGRSGELFFGEGSRLTVL.

About this clonotype itself: The germline gene is not matched at one end of the junction; a read error may be the cause. This chain uses TRBV10-3 with TRBJ1-1, with D possibly TRBD1 on 6 matching bases. This CDR3 region has 12 residues. Germline V CDR1 and CDR2: ENHRY, SYGVKD. The CDR3 coding sequence is TGTGCCACTCGGCCTGGGGGCACTGAAGCTTTCTTC. Translation gives CATRPGGTEAFF.